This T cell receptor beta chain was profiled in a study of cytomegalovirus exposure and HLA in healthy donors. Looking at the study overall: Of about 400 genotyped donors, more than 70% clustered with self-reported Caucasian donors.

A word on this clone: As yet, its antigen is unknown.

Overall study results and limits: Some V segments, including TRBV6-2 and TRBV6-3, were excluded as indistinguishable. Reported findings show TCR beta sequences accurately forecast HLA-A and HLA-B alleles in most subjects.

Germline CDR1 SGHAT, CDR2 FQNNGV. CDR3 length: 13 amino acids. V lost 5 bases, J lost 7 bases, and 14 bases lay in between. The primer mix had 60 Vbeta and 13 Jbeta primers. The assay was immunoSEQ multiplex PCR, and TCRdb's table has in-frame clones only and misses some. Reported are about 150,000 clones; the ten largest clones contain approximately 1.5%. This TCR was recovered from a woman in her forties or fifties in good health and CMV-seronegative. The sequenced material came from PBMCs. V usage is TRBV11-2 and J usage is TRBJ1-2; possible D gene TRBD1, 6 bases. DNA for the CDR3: TGTGCCAGCAGCCCACGGGAGGGGGGTGGCTACACCTTC. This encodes CASSPREGGGYTF.